This TCR beta chain was identified in a study of T cell responses to AZD1222 COVID-19 vaccine. In the study overall: Some second doses came at about 4 weeks and others at about 12 weeks; these were pooled. General study results and limits: Repertoires were obtained only post-peak T cell response. Recipients of two AZD1222 doses showed rising Spike-specific TCR breadth and depth. At 160-218 and 743-854, vaccine-associated CD4 TCRs were dominant, and they spanned spike.

Turning to this clone: As yet, its antigen is unknown.

Germline V CDR1 and CDR2: SGHRS, YFSETQ. This CDR3 is built from 15 residues. Germline trimming cut 2 bases from V and 5 bases from J; bases unmatched to any gene: 7. Clones were read by immunoSEQ multiplex PCR, and TCRdb kept only the in-frame ones, dropping some. The sample records about 83,000 clones, 86% being singletons. This chain uses TRBV5-1 with TRBJ2-5; 9 bases are a match to TRBD1. The sequenced sample was peripheral blood, obtained on day 0 of AZD1222 vaccination. This clonotype was obtained from an adult in good health. CDR3 sequence: CASSFYRGPEETQYF. CDR3 nucleotide sequence: TGCGCCAGCAGCTTTTACAGGGGGCCGGAGGAGACCCAGTACTTC.